This note documents a single T cell receptor (beta chain) sequence. This clonotype is classified as medium-sized (0.01 to 0.1%). Its antigen is still unknown. There are no base qualities to consult, and no much larger clone falls within one base. The data originate from a study (dated by TCRdb to between 2015 and 2016). For the study in its entirety: The study set out to test whether tumor-infiltrating Tregs in breast cancer get recruited from blood Tregs or are instead converted in situ from other CD4+ T cell subsets.

The method behind the library was multiplex PCR. These reads were obtained on an Ion Torrent PGM. The authors' analysis ran thus. Sequencing data were pooled across the five patients for each of nine subset-tissue groups and compared by unsupervised clustering of TCR gene usage. The Morisita-Horn index was used to calculate repertoire similarity, with shared sequences weighted by how much each contributed to each repertoire. TCRdb itself trimmed the public reads at Q25 with fastp, ran MiXCR and retained productive beta chains. Every entry covers one CDR3 protein and lists the most common genes and DNA from its rows. The V and J calls follow TCRdb's processing rather than the paper's. Recorded for this sample are about 2,000 distinct CDR3 sequences; about 18% of them occurred a single time. The ten largest make up 25% to 30% of the sample. Overall study results and their limits: In terms of TCR gene usage, tumor memory CD4+ T cells clustered together with blood and lymph node memory CD4+ cells, as well as with lymph node naive CD4+ cells. Tumor-infiltrating Treg TCR alpha and beta sequences overlapped most with tumor naive CD4+ T cells, then with blood naive CD4+ T cells. Rather than covering whole repertoires, validation in the larger cohort was restricted to a single TCR beta V-J rearrangement.

CD4+CD25+CD127-/low cells were isolated as Tregs. Mononuclear cells from lymph nodes or less than 65 ml of peripheral blood were isolated by Ficoll density gradient centrifugation. Sorted cell populations were confirmed by FACS to exceed 90% purity. This TCR was recovered from a female donor with breast cancer. Sequenced material: Tregs sorted from blood.

The sequenced DNA: TGTGCCAGCAGTCGTCGACAGGCCTATGGCTACACCTTC. This encodes CASSRRQAYGYTF. The V gene is TRBV12-3 or TRBV12-4 and the J gene is TRBJ1-2; 6 matching bases give a weak D call of TRBD1. The germline ends are 11 bases apart after V is trimmed by 5 bases and J by 4 bases. From the cysteine up to the phenylalanine, the CDR3 has a length of 13 residues. Of all the DNA, just the CDR3 is kept, 39 bases in frame from base 1.